These T cell receptor beta chains were read from a single sample in a study of response to subunit inactivated influenza vaccine. TCRdb reprocessed the RT-PCR reads with MiXCR, giving one entry per CDR3 protein. The table includes 550,000 to 800,000 distinct CDR3 sequences, 15% to 17% detected once. Sequences were derived from PBMCs from blood, sampled 11 to 12 days after vaccination. These receptors all come from a middle-aged man who received an inactivated influenza vaccine. CDR3s include the opening cysteine and the closing phenylalanine or tryptophan.

len,v_gene,j_gene,CDR3aa
16,TRBV15,TRBJ2-2,CATSRGLEGSTGELFF
14,TRBV5-6,TRBJ2-3,CASSGEGSTDTQYF
11,TRBV6-1,TRBJ2-3,CASTSTQTQYF
14,TRBV28,TRBJ2-1,CASSSAGPYNEQFF
16,TRBV10-1,TRBJ2-2,CASSGLLTGGSGELFF
16,TRBV7-2,TRBJ2-2,CASSLVRGIITGELFF
15,TRBV7-9,TRBJ2-3,CASSFRGSGGDTQYF
16,TRBV6-2/TRBV6-3,TRBJ2-3,CASSYVPGLATDTQYF
13,TRBV29-1,TRBJ2-5,CSVAGGDQETQYF
14,TRBV4-3,TRBJ2-1,CASSHMRTGQEQFF
14,TRBV15,TRBJ2-1,CATSRDRGRTEQFF
14,TRBV6-1,TRBJ1-3,CATLPIVAGNTIYF
13,TRBV20-1,TRBJ2-7,CSAPRVGGYEQYF
15,TRBV3-1,TRBJ1-4,CASSPTGEADEKLFF
14,TRBV13,TRBJ2-3,CASSSSGGSDTQYF
13,TRBV10-3,TRBJ2-7,CATLEGQIYEQYF
14,TRBV2,TRBJ2-2,CASSEISLGGELFF
16,TRBV6-2/TRBV6-3,TRBJ2-2,CASSQGASGRTGELFF
17,TRBV18,TRBJ2-5,CASSPRNSGRQVGTQYF
12,TRBV12-3/TRBV12-4,TRBJ2-3,CASSSRQGTQYF
12,TRBV9,TRBJ1-2,CASSERTGGYTF
16,TRBV7-2,TRBJ2-1,CASSKGRGGLPNEQFF
15,TRBV20-1,TRBJ2-1,CSATTGTTSYNEQFF
14,TRBV12-3/TRBV12-4,TRBJ1-6,CASSPGQIDSPLHF
14,TRBV6-2/TRBV6-3,TRBJ2-7,CASTPGTRSYEQYF
15,TRBV20-1,TRBJ2-1,CSASSSSRSYNEQFF
14,TRBV12-3/TRBV12-4,TRBJ2-2,CASKRAGENGELFF
14,TRBV27,TRBJ2-4,CASSLSSGGDIQYF
19,TRBV20-1,TRBJ2-1,CSARDPLAGGLGLVDEQFF
14,TRBV7-9,TRBJ2-5,CASSRGGPRETQYF
12,TRBV7-9,TRBJ1-2,CASSVRQGGYTF
13,TRBV12-3/TRBV12-4,TRBJ2-7,CASSETGPYEQYF
14,TRBV20-1,TRBJ2-3,CSAPRRTPRDTQYF
15,TRBV7-2,TRBJ2-3,CASSVIAGRADTQYF
16,TRBV20-1,TRBJ2-2,CSARLAGHLNTGELFF
12,TRBV6-2/TRBV6-3,TRBJ2-1,CASSRWENEQFF
14,TRBV20-1,TRBJ2-1,CSASGGGSYNEQFF
14,TRBV12-3/TRBV12-4,TRBJ2-5,CASSLAGRTATQYF
15,TRBV19,TRBJ1-3,CASSIAGTAGNTIYF
14,TRBV20-1,TRBJ2-7,CSASTPGQPYEQYF
13,TRBV7-9,TRBJ2-7,CASSLAFLENLNF
14,TRBV5-6,TRBJ1-1,CASSLAPGGAEAFF
16,TRBV5-1,TRBJ2-1,CASSLGFGIGGNEQFF
15,TRBV3-1,TRBJ2-1,CASSPRLAGVDEQFF
13,TRBV20-1,TRBJ2-1,CVGGTSGDNEQFF
15,TRBV2,TRBJ1-6,CASSSSAGSGSPLHF
13,TRBV7-2,TRBJ2-7,CASNDGGPYEQYF
15,TRBV7-8,TRBJ2-2,CASSLELVGTGELFF
14,TRBV6-1,TRBJ2-1,CASSPGRTNNEQFF
14,TRBV9,TRBJ2-5,CASSPPGVQETQYF
14,TRBV20-1,TRBJ2-1,CSAVPGLDYNEQFF
16,TRBV24-1,TRBJ2-6,CATSDPQTAGANVLTF
16,TRBV7-8,TRBJ2-1,CASSLARALPYNEQFF